This TCR beta chain was obtained from a study of cytomegalovirus exposure and HLA in healthy donors. Trimming cost V 4 bases and J 0 bases; bases outside gene matches: 2. CDR1 SEHNR and CDR2 FQNEAQ come from the germline V gene (reference sequence). This CDR3 is 14 amino acids long. The PCR ran on 60 Vbeta and 13 Jbeta primers. Using immunoSEQ multiplex PCR, the repertoire was profiled, and TCRdb retains in-frame clones only, with some absent. This repertoire shows almost 80,000 clones, around 67% found once; its top ten account for approximately 6.9%. This receptor was obtained from a woman aged 50 to 65 in good health and CMV-seropositive. Material for sequencing was PBMCs. The J gene is TRBJ2-7, the V gene TRBV7-9; 8 bases line up with TRBD1. CDR3 DNA sequence: TGTGCCAGCAGCTGGGGGACAGGCTCCTACGAGCAGTACTTC. Amino acids: CASSWGTGSYEQYF.